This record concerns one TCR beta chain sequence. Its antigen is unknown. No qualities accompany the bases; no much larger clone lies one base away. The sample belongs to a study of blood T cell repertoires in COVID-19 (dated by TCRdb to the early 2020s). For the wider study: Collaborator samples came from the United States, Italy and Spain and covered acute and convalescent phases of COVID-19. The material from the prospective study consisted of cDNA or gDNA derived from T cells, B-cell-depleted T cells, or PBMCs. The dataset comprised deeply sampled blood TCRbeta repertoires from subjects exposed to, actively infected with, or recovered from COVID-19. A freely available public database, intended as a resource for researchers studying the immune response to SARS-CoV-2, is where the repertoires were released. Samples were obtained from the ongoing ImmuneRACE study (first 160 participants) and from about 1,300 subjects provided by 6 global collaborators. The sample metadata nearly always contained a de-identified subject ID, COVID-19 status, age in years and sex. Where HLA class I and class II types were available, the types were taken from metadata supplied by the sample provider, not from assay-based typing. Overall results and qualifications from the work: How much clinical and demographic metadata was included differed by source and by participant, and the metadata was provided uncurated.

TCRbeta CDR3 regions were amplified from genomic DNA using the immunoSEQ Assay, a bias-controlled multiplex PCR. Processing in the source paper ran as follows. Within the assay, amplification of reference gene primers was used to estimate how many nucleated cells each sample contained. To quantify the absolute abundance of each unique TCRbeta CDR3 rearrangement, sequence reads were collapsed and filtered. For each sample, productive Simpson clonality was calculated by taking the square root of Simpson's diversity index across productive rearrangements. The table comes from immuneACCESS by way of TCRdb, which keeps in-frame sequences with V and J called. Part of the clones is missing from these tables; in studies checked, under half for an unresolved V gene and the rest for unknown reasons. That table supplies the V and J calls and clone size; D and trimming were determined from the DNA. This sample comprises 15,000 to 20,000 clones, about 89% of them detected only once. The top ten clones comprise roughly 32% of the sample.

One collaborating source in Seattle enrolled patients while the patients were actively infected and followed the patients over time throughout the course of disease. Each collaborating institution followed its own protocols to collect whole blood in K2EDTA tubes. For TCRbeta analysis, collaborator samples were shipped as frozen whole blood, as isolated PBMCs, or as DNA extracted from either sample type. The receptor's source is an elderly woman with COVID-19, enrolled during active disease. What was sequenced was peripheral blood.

The sequenced DNA is TGTGCCAGCAGCTCGCAGGGGGTGGGCACTGAAGCTTTCTTT. It specifies CASSSQGVGTEAFF. In this chain, TRBV7-9 is recombined with TRBJ1-1, with 7 middle bases fitting TRBD1. The germline V gene (reference sequence) gives CDR1 as SEHNR and CDR2 as FQNEAQ. Relative to germline, V is missing 4 bases and J is missing 4 bases, with 6 bases of the junction outside any gene match. Inclusive of the bounding cysteine and phenylalanine, the CDR3 is 14 residues long. The retained sequence is limited to the CDR3, 42 bases, with the frame set at the first base.